This T cell receptor beta chain was obtained from a study of blood T cells in healthy people across ages. The CDR3 is 14 residues long. Germline CDR1 is MNHEY and CDR2 is SVGEGT. Germline trimming cut 4 bases from V and 1 base from J; bases unmatched to any gene: 2. A J-beta primer mix and a sample-barcoded 5' primer were used in a second PCR of roughly 6 to 11 cycles. TCRdb called the 5' RACE reads again in MiXCR, with one record for every CDR3 protein. The sample has fewer than 900,000 distinct CDR3 sequences; 49% are singletons. The rearrangement joins TRBV6-2 or TRBV6-3 to TRBJ2-3; 7 bases align to TRBD1. The receptor comes from a woman aged 55-70 years in good health. Sequences were obtained from blood. CDR3 in DNA: TGTGCCAGCAGTTCGGGACAGCGCACAGATACGCAGTATTTT. The encoded protein is CASSSGQRTDTQYF.